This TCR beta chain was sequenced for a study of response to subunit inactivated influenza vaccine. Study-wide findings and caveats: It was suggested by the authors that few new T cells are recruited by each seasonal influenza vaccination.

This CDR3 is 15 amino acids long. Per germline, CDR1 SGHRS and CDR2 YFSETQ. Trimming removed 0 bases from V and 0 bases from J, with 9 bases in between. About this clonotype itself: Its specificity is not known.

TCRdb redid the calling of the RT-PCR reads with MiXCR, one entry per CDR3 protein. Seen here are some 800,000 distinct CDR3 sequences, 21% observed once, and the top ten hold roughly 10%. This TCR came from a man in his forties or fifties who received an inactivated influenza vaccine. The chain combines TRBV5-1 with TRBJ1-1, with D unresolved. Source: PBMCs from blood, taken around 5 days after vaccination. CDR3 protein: CASSLGRKMNTEAFF. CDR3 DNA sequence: TGCGCCAGCAGCTTGGGACGGAAGATGAACACTGAAGCTTTCTTT.